This T cell receptor beta chain is drawn from a study of cytomegalovirus exposure and HLA in healthy donors. Whole-study results and caveats: TCR beta V segments were, for the most part, productive about 87% or about 30% of the time in an earlier analysis. A later analysis reportedly identified an Asian-associated ancestry cluster as carrying fewer N-insertions than the approximately 730-donor mean.

As regards this clone: The antigen is not known.

With 60 Vbeta and 13 Jbeta primers, the PCR was carried out. How the authors handled the data: An analysis that came later counted 80 million or so unique TCR beta chains, around 10 million shared. Clones were sequenced by immunoSEQ multiplex PCR, and TCRdb holds only the in-frame ones, with some missing. V, J and clone size are taken as reported in that table, and D and trimming were inferred from the DNA itself. The profile shows 95,000 to 150,000 clones, 75% to 90% of them singletons. The TCR was taken from a man aged 30 to 39 in good health and CMV-seronegative. The sequenced sample was PBMCs.

CDR3 residues: CASSQSSGGPSYEQYF. The DNA for the CDR3 is TGCGCCAGCAGCCAATCAAGCGGGGGCCCCTCCTACGAGCAGTACTTC. The chain employs TRBV4-1 and TRBJ2-7, with TRBD2 identical over 8 bases. This CDR3 is 16 amino acids long. Trimming cost V 2 bases and J 0 bases; bases outside gene matches: 6. Germline V lookup: CDR1 MGHRA, CDR2 YSYEKL.